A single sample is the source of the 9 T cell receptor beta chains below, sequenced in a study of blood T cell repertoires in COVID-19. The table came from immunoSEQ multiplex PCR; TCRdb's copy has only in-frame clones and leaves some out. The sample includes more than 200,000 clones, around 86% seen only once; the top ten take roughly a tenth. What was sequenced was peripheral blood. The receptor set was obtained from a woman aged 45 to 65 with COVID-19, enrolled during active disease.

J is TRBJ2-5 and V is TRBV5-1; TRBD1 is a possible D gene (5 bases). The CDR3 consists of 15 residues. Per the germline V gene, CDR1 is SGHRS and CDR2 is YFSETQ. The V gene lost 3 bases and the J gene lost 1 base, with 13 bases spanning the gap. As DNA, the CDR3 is TGCGCCAGCAGCTGGGGCATCCCTACCCAAGAGACCCAGTACTTC. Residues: CASSWGIPTQETQYF.

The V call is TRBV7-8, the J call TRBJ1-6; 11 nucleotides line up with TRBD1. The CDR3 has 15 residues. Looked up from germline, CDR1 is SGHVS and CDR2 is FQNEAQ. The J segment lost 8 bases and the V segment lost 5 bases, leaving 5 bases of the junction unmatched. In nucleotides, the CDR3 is TGTGCCAGCAGCCCCATGGGACAGGGGGATTCACCCCTCCACTTT. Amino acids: CASSPMGQGDSPLHF.

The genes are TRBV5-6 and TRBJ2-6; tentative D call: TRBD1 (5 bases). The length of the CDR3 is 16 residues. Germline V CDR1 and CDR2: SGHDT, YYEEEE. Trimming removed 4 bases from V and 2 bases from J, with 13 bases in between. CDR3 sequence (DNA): TGTGCCAGCAGCCGCTACAGGAGCACTGGGGCCAACGTCCTGACTTTC. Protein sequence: CASSRYRSTGANVLTF.

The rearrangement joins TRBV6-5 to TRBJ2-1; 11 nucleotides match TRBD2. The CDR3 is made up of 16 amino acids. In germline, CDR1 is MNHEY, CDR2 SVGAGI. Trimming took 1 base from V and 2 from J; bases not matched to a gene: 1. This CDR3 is CASSYLTSGTYNEQFF. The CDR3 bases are TGTGCCAGCAGTTACTTGACTAGCGGGACCTACAATGAGCAGTTCTTC.

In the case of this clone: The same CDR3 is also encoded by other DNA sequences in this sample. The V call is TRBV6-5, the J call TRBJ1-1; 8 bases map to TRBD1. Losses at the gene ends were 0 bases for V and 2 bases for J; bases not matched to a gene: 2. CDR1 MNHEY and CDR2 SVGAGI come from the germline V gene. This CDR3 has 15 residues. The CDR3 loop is CASSYSGTGNTEAFF. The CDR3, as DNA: TGTGCCAGCAGTTACTCCGGGACAGGCAACACTGAAGCTTTCTTT.

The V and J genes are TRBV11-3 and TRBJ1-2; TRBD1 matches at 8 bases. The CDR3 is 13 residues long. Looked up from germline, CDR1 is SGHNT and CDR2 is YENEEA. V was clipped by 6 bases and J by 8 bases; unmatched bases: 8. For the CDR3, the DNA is TGTGCCAGCAGTACAGGGGGTCCGAAAGGCTACACCTTC. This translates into CASSTGGPKGYTF. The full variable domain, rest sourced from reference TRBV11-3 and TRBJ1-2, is EAGVVQSPRYKIIEKKQPVAFWCNPISGHNTLYWYLQNLGQGPELLIRYENEEAVDDSQLPKDRFSAERLKGVDSTLKIQPAELGDSAVYLCASSTGGPKGYTFGSGTRLTVV.

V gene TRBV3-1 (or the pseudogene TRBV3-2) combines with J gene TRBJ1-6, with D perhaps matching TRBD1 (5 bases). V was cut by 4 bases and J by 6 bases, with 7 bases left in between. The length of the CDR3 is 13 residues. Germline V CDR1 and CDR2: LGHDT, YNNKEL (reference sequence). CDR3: CASSPGGNSPLHF. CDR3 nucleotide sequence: TGTGCCAGCAGCCCCGGGGGTAATTCACCCCTCCACTTT.

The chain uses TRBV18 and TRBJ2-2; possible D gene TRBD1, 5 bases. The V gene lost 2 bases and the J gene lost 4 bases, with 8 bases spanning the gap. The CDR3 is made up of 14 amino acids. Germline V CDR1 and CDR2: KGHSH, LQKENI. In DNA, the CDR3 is TGTGCCAGCTCACCAAGACAGAGCACCGGGGAGCTGTTTTTT. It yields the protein CASSPRQSTGELFF.

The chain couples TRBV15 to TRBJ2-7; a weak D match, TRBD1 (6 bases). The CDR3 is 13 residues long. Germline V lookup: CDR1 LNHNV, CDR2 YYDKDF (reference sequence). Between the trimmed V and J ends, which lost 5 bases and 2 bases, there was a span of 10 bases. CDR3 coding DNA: TGTGCCACCAGCGGGGACAATACCTACGAGCAGTACTTC. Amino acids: CATSGDNTYEQYF.